The sequence of this TCR beta chain was determined in a study of blood T cell repertoires in COVID-19. In the study overall: Samples representing acute and convalescent COVID-19 were sourced from the United States, Italy and Spain.

Some clones are missing from TCRdb's copy, which holds only in-frame ones; the method was immunoSEQ multiplex PCR. The sample shows tens of thousands of clones, roughly 83% of them seen only once. V was trimmed by 4 bases and J by 0 bases, leaving 7 bases between them. This CDR3 has 15 residues. Germline lookup yields CDR1 MNHEY and CDR2 SMNVEV (reference sequence). The sequencing sample was made of peripheral blood. The chain couples TRBV27 to TRBJ2-6; D remains ambiguous. This TCR was recovered from a man between 70 and 80 years old with active COVID-19. The CDR3 region has the DNA TGTGCCAGCAGTTCGAGGTACTCTGGGGCCAACGTCCTGACTTTC. The encoded protein is CASSSRYSGANVLTF.